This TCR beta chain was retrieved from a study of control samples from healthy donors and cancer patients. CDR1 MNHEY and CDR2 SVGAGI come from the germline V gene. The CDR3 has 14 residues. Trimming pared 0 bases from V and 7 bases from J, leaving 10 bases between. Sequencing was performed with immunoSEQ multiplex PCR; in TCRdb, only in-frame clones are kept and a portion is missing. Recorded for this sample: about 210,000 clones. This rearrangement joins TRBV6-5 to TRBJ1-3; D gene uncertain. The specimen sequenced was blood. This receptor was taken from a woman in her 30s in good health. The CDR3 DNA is TGTGCCAGCAGTTACTCGAGACAAGGGAACACCATATATTTT. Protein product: CASSYSRQGNTIYF.